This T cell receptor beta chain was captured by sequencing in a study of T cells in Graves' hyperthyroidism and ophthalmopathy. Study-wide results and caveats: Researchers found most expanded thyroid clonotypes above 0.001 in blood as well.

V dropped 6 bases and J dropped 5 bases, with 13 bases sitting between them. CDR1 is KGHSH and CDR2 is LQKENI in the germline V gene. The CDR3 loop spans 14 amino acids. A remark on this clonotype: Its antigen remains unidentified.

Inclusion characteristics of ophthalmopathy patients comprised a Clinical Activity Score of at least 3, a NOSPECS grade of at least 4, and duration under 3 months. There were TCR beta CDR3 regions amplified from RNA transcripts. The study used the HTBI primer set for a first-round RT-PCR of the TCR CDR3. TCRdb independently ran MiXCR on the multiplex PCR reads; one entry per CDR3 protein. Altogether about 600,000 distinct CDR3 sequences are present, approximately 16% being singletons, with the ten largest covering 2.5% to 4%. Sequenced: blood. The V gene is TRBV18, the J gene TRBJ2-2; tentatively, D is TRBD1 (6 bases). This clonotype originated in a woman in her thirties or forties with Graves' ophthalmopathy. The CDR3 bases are TGTGCCAGCTCCACTTACAGGGAAACCGGGGAGCTGTTTTTT. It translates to CASSTYRETGELFF.